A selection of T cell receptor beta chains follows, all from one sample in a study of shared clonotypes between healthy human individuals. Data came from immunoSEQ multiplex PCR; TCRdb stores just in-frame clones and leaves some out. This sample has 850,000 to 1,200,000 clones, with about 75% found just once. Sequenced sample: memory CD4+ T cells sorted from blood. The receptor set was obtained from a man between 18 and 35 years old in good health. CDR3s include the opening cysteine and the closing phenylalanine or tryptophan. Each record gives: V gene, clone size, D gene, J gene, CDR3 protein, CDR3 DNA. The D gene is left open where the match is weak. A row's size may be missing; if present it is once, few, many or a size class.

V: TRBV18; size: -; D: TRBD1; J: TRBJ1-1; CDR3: CASAQDREVFF; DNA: TGTGCCAGCGCCCAAGACAGGGAGGTTTTCTTT
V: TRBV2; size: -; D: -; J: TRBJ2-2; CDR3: CASSVDRSNTGELFF; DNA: TGTGCCAGCAGTGTAGACAGGAGTAACACCGGGGAGCTGTTTTTT
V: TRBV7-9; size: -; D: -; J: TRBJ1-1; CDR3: CASTWAGQTEAFF; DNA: TGTGCCAGCACTTGGGCGGGGCAGACTGAAGCTTTCTTT
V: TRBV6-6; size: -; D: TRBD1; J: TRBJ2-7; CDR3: CASNRGTYEQYF; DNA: TGTGCCAGCAACAGGGGTACCTACGAGCAGTACTTC
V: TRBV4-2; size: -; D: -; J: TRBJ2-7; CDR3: CASSQEWTDYEQYF; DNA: TGTGCCAGCAGCCAAGAATGGACAGACTACGAGCAGTACTTC
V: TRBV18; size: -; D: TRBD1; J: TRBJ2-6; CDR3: CASSPLDRPGGANVLTF; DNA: TGTGCCAGCTCACCATTGGACAGGCCGGGTGGGGCCAACGTCCTGACTTTC
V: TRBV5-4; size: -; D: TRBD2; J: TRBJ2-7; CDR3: CASSLAGLAGDFYEQYF; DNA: TGTGCCAGCAGCTTGGCAGGACTAGCGGGGGACTTCTACGAGCAGTACTTC
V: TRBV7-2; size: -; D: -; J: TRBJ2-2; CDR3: CASSLGVVRTGELFF; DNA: TGTGCCAGCAGTCTAGGCGTAGTTCGGACCGGGGAGCTGTTTTTT
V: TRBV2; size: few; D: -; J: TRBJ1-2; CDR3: CASRVFLGGYTF; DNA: TGTGCCAGCAGGGTATTCCTGGGCGGCTACACCTTC
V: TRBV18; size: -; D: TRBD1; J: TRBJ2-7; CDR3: CASSSGTGVDEQYF; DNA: TGTGCCAGCTCATCCGGGACAGGGGTCGACGAGCAGTACTTC
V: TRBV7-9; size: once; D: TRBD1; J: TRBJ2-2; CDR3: CASSPGQGVTGELFF; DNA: TGTGCCAGCAGCCCGGGGCAGGGGGTTACCGGGGAGCTGTTTTTT
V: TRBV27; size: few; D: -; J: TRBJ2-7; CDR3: CASSLADGTYEQYF; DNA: TGTGCCAGCAGTTTAGCGGACGGAACCTACGAGCAGTACTTC
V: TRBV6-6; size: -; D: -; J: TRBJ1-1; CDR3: CATGTQRLGTEAFF; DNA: TGTGCCACGGGGACCCAACGGTTAGGCACTGAAGCTTTCTTT
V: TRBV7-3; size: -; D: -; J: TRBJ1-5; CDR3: CASTATDSNQPQHF; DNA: TGTGCCAGCACCGCGACTGATAGCAATCAGCCCCAGCATTTT
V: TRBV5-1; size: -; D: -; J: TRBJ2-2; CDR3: CASSLGPVGELFF; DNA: TGCGCCAGCAGCTTGGGGCCGGTCGGGGAGCTGTTTTTT
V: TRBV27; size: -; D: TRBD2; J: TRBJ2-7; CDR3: CASSLSRLAGYSYEQYF; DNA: TGTGCCAGCAGTTTATCAAGACTAGCGGGCTACTCCTACGAGCAGTACTTC
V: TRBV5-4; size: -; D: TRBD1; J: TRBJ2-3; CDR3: CASSLAAGQVSTQYF; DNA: TGTGCCAGCAGCTTGGCCGCGGGACAGGTCTCTACGCAGTATTTT
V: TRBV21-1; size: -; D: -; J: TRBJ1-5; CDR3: CASPRAGLLSNQPQHF; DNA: TGTGCCAGCCCCAGGGCAGGCCTTCTCAGCAATCAGCCCCAGCATTTT
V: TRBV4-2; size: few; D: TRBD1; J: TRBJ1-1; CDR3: CASSQPGGRTEAFF; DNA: TGTGCCAGCAGCCAACCAGGGGGAAGGACTGAAGCTTTCTTT
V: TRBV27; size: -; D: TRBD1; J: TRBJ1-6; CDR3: CASSLVGTGNSPLHF; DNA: TGTGCCAGCAGTTTAGTTGGGACAGGTAATTCACCCCTCCACTTT
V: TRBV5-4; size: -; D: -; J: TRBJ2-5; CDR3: CASSLVGSGIQTQYF; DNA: TGTGCCAGCAGCTTGGTGGGGTCGGGCATTCAGACCCAGTACTTC
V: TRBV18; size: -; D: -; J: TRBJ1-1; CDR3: CASSPPVRGVRGTEAFF; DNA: TGTGCCAGCTCACCACCCGTTAGGGGAGTAAGAGGCACTGAAGCTTTCTTT
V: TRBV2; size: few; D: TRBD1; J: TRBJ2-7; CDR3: CASTLDRGPYEQYF; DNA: TGTGCCAGCACCCTTGACAGGGGACCCTACGAGCAGTACTTC
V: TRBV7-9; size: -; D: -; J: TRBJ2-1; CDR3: CASSFPWRGAEGYNEQFF; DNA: TGTGCCAGCAGCTTTCCATGGAGAGGCGCGGAGGGTTACAATGAGCAGTTCTTC
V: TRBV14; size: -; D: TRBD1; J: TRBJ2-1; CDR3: CASSSPTGSNEQFF; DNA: TGTGCCAGCAGCAGCCCGACAGGGAGCAATGAGCAGTTCTTC
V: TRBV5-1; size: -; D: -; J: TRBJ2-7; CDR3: CASSLGKGIRRDSYEQYF; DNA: TGCGCCAGCAGCTTGGGTAAGGGGATAAGGCGAGACTCTTACGAGCAGTACTTC
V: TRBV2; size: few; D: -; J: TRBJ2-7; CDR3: CASGQFYYEQYF; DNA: TGTGCCAGCGGACAGTTTTACTACGAGCAGTACTTC
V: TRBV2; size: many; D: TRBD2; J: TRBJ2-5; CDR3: CASSEAGSRIAGYQETQYF; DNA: TGTGCCAGCAGTGAAGCCGGGTCCCGGATAGCGGGGTACCAAGAGACCCAGTACTTC
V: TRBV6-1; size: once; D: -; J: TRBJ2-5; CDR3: CASSEALQGGAQETQYF; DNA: TGTGCCAGCAGTGAAGCGCTTCAAGGGGGGGCCCAGGAGACCCAGTACTTC
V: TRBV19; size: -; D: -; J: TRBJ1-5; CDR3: CASSIVRGPGFGRNQPQHF; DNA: TGTGCCAGTAGTATCGTTCGGGGGCCCGGTTTCGGCCGCAATCAGCCCCAGCATTTT
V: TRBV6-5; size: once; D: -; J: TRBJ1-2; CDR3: CASSPLPANYGYTF; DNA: TGTGCCAGCAGTCCACTGCCAGCGAACTATGGCTACACCTTC
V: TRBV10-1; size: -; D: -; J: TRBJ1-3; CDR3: CASSESGGAGNTIYF; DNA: TGCGCCAGCAGTGAGTCCGGAGGAGCTGGAAACACCATATATTTT
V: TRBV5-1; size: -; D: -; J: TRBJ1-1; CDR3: CASSLRAPGSNTEAFF; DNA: TGCGCCAGCAGCTTGCGGGCCCCAGGGTCGAACACTGAAGCTTTCTTT
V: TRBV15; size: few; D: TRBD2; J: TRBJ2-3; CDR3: CATSGGLAGGTDTQYF; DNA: TGTGCCACCAGCGGGGGACTAGCGGGGGGCACAGATACGCAGTATTTT
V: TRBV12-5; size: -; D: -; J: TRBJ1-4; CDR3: CASGLVLGPGVEKLFF; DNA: TGTGCTAGTGGTTTGGTATTGGGCCCGGGAGTCGAAAAACTGTTTTTT
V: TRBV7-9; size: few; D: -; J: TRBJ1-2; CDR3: CASSRRAANYGYTF; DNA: TGTGCCAGCAGCCGACGAGCCGCTAACTATGGCTACACCTTC
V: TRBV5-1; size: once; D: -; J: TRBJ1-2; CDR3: CASSLQDSFYGGYTF; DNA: TGCGCCAGCAGCTTGCAGGACAGCTTCTATGGTGGCTACACCTTC
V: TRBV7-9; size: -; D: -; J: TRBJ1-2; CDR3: CASSLERAGANYGYTF; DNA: TGTGCCAGCAGCTTAGAAAGGGCGGGGGCAAACTATGGCTACACCTTC
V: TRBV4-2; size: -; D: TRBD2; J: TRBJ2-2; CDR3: CASSPRGDLLVLFF; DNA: TGTGCCAGCAGCCCCCGGGGGGATCTTTTAGTGCTGTTTTTT
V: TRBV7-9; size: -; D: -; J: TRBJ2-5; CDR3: CASSLDGSHRIEETQYF; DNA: TGTGCCAGCAGCTTAGATGGTAGTCATCGGATAGAAGAGACCCAGTACTTC
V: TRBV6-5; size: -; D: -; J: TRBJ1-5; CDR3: CASRRDSYSNQPQHF; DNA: TGTGCCAGCAGACGGGACTCCTATAGCAATCAGCCCCAGCATTTT